The clone carrying this T cell receptor (beta chain) has a count of ten or more. Its antigen is not identified. This CDR3 comprises 14 residues. The ends were cut back, 2 bases at V and 1 base at J, with 8 bases in the middle. Germline CDR1 SGHTA, CDR2 FQGNSA. This specimen comes from a study of identical twins. TCRdb redid the calling of the 5' RACE reads with MiXCR, one entry per CDR3 protein. Among about 290,000 distinct CDR3 sequences listed, roughly 8.6% were seen once. Healthy Caucasians made up all donors. Points from the study as a whole: Carriage of fewer insertions was seen in abundant cord blood beta clonotypes, whereas memory repertoires showed none.

The same specimen was also included in a second study, on yellow fever vaccine responses in identical twins.

The chain joins TRBV7-2 to TRBJ1-1, with D unclear. This clonotype originated in a young woman in good health. Sequenced sample: CD8+ T cells sorted from blood. CDR3 bases: TGTGCCAGCAGCTTACTTCCAGGGAACACTGAAGCTTTCTTT. It encodes CASSLLPGNTEAFF.